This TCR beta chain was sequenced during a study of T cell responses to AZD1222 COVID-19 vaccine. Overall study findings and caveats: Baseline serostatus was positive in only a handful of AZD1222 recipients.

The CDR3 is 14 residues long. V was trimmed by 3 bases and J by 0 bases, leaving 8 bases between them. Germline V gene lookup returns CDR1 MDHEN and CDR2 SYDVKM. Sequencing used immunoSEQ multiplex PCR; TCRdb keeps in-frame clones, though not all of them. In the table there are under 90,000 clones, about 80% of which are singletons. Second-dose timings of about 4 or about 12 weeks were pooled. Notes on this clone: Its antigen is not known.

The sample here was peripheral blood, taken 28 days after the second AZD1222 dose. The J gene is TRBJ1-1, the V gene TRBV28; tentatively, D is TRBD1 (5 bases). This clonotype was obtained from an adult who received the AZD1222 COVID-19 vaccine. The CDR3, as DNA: TGTGCCAGCAGTTTCGGGACTTTGAACACTGAAGCTTTCTTT. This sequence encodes CASSFGTLNTEAFF. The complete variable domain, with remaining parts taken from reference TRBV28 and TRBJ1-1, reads DVKVTQSSRYLVKRTGEKVFLECVQDMDHENMFWYRQDPGLGLRLIYFSYDVKMKEKGDIPEGYSVSREKKERFSLILESASTNQTSMYLCASSFGTLNTEAFFGQGTRLTVV.